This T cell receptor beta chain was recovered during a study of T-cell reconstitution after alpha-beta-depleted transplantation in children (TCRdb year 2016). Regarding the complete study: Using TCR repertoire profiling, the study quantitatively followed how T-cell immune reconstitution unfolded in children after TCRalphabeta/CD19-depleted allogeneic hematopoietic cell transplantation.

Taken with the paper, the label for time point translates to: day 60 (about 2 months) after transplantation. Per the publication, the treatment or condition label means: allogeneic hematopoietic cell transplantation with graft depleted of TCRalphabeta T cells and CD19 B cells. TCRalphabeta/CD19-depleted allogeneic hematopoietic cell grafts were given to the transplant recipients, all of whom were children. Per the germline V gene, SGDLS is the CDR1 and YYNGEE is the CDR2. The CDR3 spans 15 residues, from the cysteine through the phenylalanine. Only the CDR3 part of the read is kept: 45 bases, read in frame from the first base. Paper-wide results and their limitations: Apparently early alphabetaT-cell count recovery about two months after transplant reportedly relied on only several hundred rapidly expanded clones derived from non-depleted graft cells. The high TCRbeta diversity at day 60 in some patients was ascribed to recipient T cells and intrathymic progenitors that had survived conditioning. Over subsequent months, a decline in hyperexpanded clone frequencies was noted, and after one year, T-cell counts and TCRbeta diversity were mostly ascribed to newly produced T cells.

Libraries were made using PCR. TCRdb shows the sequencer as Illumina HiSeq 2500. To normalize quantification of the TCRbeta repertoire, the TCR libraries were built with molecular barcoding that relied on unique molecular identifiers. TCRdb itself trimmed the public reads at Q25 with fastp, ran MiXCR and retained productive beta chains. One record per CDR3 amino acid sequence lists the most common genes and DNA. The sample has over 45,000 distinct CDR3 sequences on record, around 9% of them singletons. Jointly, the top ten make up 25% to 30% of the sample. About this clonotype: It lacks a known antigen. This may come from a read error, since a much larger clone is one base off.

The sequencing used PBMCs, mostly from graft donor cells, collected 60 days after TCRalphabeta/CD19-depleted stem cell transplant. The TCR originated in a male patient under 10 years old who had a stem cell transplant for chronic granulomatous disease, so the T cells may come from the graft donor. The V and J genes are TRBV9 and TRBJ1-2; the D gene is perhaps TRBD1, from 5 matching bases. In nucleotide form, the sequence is TGTCCCAGCAGCGTAGGGGCCGCAACCCTCTATGGCTACACCTTC. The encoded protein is CPSSVGAATLYGYTF.